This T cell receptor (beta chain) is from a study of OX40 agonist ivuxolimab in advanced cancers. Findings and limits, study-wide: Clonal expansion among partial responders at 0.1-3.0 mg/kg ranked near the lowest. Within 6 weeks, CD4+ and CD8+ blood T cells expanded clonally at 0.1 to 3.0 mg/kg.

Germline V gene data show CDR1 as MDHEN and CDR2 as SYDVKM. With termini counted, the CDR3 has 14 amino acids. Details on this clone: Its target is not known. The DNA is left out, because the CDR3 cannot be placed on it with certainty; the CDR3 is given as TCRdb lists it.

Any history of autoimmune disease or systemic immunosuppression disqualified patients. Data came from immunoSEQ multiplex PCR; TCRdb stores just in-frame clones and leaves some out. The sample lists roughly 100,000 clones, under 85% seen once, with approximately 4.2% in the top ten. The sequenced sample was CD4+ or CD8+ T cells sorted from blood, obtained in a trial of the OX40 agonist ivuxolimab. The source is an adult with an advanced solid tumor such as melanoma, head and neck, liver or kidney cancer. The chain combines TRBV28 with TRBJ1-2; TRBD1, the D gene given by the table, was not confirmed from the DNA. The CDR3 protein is CAGSSSDRSGGYTF.